This is a list of T cell receptor beta chains from one sample in a study of blood T cell repertoires in COVID-19. TCRdb keeps only in-frame clones here, not all; method: immunoSEQ multiplex PCR. The sample yields about 55,000 clones, approximately 85% seen once. The sample consisted of peripheral blood. Receptors were obtained from a human donor in a cohort sampled during active COVID-19. The CDR3 runs from the conserved cysteine through the conserved F or W. A D gene is named only where the DNA matches it firmly. Where a row states a size, it is once, few, many or the class of an expanded clone; other rows omit it.

>TRBJ2-5|NA|TRBV9|TRBD1
TGTGCCAGCAGCGCGGGTTCCGGGACAGGGGGCGGGAAGACCCAGTACTTC
CASSAGSGTGGGKTQYF
>TRBJ1-1|NA|TRBV25-1|TRBD1
TGTGCCAGCAGCCCCAGGGGGACACTCGCCGATGAAGCTTTCTTT
CASSPRGTLADEAFF
>TRBJ1-2|NA|TRBV6-5|NA
TGTGCCAGCAGGATGGAGCACTCCGACGGCTACACCTTC
CASRMEHSDGYTF
>TRBJ2-1|NA|TRBV7-9|TRBD2
TGTGCCAGCAGCCCCCCTCTACTAGCGGCATTCAATGAGCAGTTCTTC
CASSPPLLAAFNEQFF
>TRBJ2-5|NA|TRBV2|NA
TGTGCCAGCAGAGAAACCCTAAGCCAAGAGACCCAGTACTTC
CASRETLSQETQYF
>TRBJ1-4|NA|TRBV10-1|NA
TGCGCCAGCAGTACGGGACAATTCCATGAAAAACTGTTTTTT
CASSTGQFHEKLFF
>TRBJ1-6|NA|TRBV7-2|NA
TGTGCCAGCAGCTCTTCCCAGGGGATGGCTTCACCCCTCCACTTT
CASSSSQGMASPLHF
>TRBJ2-3|NA|TRBV3-1/TRBV3-2|NA
TGTGCCAGCAGCCGCGGGACCTCTAGCACAGATACGCAGTATTTT
CASSRGTSSTDTQYF
>TRBJ1-5|NA|TRBV28|TRBD1
TGTGCCAGCAGAAGACAGGGATCCATCGATAGCAATCAGCCCCAGCATTTT
CASRRQGSIDSNQPQHF
>TRBJ1-3|NA|TRBV14|TRBD1
TGTGCCAGCAGCCGGGACAGGGCACGCGGAAACACCATATATTTT
CASSRDRARGNTIYF
>TRBJ1-4|NA|TRBV21-1|NA
TGTGCCAGCAGCAAAGTGAAGCCCGACCTGACAGGGGGAAATGAAAAACTGTTTTTT
CASSKVKPDLTGGNEKLFF
>TRBJ1-2|NA|TRBV19|NA
TGTGCCAGTAGCCCTACAGGGCCCTATGGCTACACCTTC
CASSPTGPYGYTF
>TRBJ1-2|once|TRBV2|TRBD1
TGTGCCAGCAGTGAAGGGGACAGCCTTGGCTACACCTTC
CASSEGDSLGYTF
>TRBJ1-5|NA|TRBV4-1|NA
TGCGCCAGCAGCCAAGGAGACAGCCCGGGCGGTCAGCCCCAGCATTTT
CASSQGDSPGGQPQHF
>TRBJ2-3|NA|TRBV10-3|NA
TGTGCCATCAGTGATCAGGTTCACACAGATACGCAGTATTTT
CAISDQVHTDTQYF
>TRBJ2-3|NA|TRBV25-1|NA
TGTGCCAGCACCCTGGGGGCCACAGATACGCAGTATTTT
CASTLGATDTQYF
>TRBJ1-1|NA|TRBV9|NA
TGTGCCAGCAGCGTAGGGGGCCGGAACACTGAAGCTTTCTTT
CASSVGGRNTEAFF
>TRBJ2-7|NA|TRBV6-1|TRBD2
TGTGCCAGCAGTGAAGGGGCTAGCGGGGAGTACGAGCAGTACTTC
CASSEGASGEYEQYF
>TRBJ1-2|NA|TRBV29-1|NA
TGCAGCGTCTTGGACTACCCCGGCTACACCTTC
CSVLDYPGYTF
>TRBJ2-7|NA|TRBV2|NA
TGTGCCAGCAGCCCGCAGGGATACGAGCAGTACTTC
CASSPQGYEQYF
>TRBJ2-1|many|TRBV7-9|TRBD2
TGTGCCAGCAGTCCGGGGGGGGGCGCGGGGCATGAGCAGTTCTTC
CASSPGGGAGHEQFF
>TRBJ2-2|few|TRBV7-3|NA
TGTGCCAGCAGCTACAACGCGAACACCGGGGAGCTGTTTTTT
CASSYNANTGELFF
>TRBJ1-3|NA|TRBV27|NA
TGTGCCAGCAGTACGCTTCAGGGATCCGGAAACACCATATATTTT
CASSTLQGSGNTIYF
>TRBJ1-5|NA|TRBV7-2|NA
TGTGCCAGCAGCTTTGAGTTTGGTCAGCCCCAGCATTTT
CASSFEFGQPQHF
>TRBJ2-5|NA|TRBV5-1|NA
TGCGCCAGCAGCAGACTTCAGGGGGAGACCCAGTACTTC
CASSRLQGETQYF
>TRBJ1-2|NA|TRBV6-6|TRBD1
TGTGCCAGCAGGCAACAGGGGGACGACGGCTACACCTTC
CASRQQGDDGYTF
>TRBJ2-2|few|TRBV3-1/TRBV3-2|NA
TGTGCCAGCAGCCAAGCGAGCCACGGGGAGCTGTTTTTT
CASSQASHGELFF
>TRBJ1-4|few|TRBV30|TRBD1
TGTGCCTATGACAGGGGGTCTGAAAAACTGTTTTTT
CAYDRGSEKLFF
>TRBJ1-4|NA|TRBV9|NA
TGTGCCAGCAGCGCAGGGGCCCAAGCCGGTGAAAAACTGTTTTTT
CASSAGAQAGEKLFF
>TRBJ1-3|NA|TRBV19|NA
TGTGCCAGTAGCCCATACTCTGGACTGAACCCTGGAAACACCATATATTTT
CASSPYSGLNPGNTIYF
>TRBJ1-1|NA|TRBV19|TRBD1
TGTGCCAGTAGTAGGGACAGGGGCGGCACTGAAGCTTTCTTT
CASSRDRGGTEAFF
>TRBJ2-2|NA|TRBV2|NA
TGTGCCAGCAGTGAAGAAACAACCGGGGAGCTGTTTTTT
CASSEETTGELFF
>TRBJ2-3|NA|TRBV28|NA
TGTGCCAGCAGTTTCCCCCTCCCGTCCCAGATAACAGATACGCAGTATTTT
CASSFPLPSQITDTQYF
>TRBJ2-3|NA|TRBV14|NA
TGTGCCAGCAGCCAGGGTCCGGGACTCCTGCTTGATACGCAGTATTTT
CASSQGPGLLLDTQYF
>TRBJ2-3|NA|TRBV6-2/TRBV6-3|NA
TGTGCCAGCAGTTACTCCCGGGACAACACAGATACGCAGTATTTT
CASSYSRDNTDTQYF
>TRBJ2-3|NA|TRBV9|NA
TGTGCCAGCAGCGTAGCCAGTACCACAGATACGCAGTATTTT
CASSVASTTDTQYF
>TRBJ2-2|NA|TRBV24-1|NA
TGTGCCACCTCCGGGGAGAGCACCGGGGAGCTGTTTTTT
CATSGESTGELFF
>TRBJ1-6|few|TRBV9|NA
TGTGCCAGCAGCCCGAGTCCACGGAGATCCTATAATTCACCCCTCCACTTT
CASSPSPRRSYNSPLHF
>TRBJ1-1|NA|TRBV7-9|NA
TGTGCCAGCAGCGTGTCAGGAATGGCTGAAGCTTTCTTT
CASSVSGMAEAFF
>TRBJ2-1|once|TRBV7-9|TRBD1
TGTGCCAGCAGCCCGCAGGGGGCAGGGGATGAGCAGTTCTTC
CASSPQGAGDEQFF
>TRBJ1-6|NA|TRBV2|NA
TGTGCCAGCGTTTGGGCAGGGAACTATAATTCACCCCTCCACTTT
CASVWAGNYNSPLHF
>TRBJ1-1|NA|TRBV28|NA
TGTGCCAGCAAAGTGGGGGGAGGTGAAGCTTTCTTT
CASKVGGGEAFF
>TRBJ2-3|NA|TRBV6-5|NA
TGTGCCAGCAGCACGCGGGGGCCGCCGGATACGCAGTATTTT
CASSTRGPPDTQYF
>TRBJ2-1|NA|TRBV7-2|TRBD1
TGTGCCAGCAGCCCACGACAGGGGAGAAACAATGAGCAGTTCTTC
CASSPRQGRNNEQFF
>TRBJ2-2|NA|TRBV5-1|TRBD2
TGCGCCAGCAGCAAGCGGGGGGCGGACACCGGGGAGCTGTTTTTT
CASSKRGADTGELFF
>TRBJ2-2|once|TRBV7-3|NA
TGTGCCAGCAGCTTAATGGCAGCGACCGGGGAGCTGTTTTTT
CASSLMAATGELFF
>TRBJ1-2|NA|TRBV5-4|TRBD1
TGTGCCAGCACCACGGGGGGGACAGGGAGGCTGAGAGATGGCTACACCTTC
CASTTGGTGRLRDGYTF
>TRBJ1-4|NA|TRBV19|NA
TGTGCCAGTAGTCGAGGTATTACAACTAATGAAAAACTGTTTTTT
CASSRGITTNEKLFF
>TRBJ1-6|NA|TRBV11-2|TRBD1
TGTGCCAGCAGCTTACAGGGACAGGGTCGTTCACCCCTCCACTTT
CASSLQGQGRSPLHF
>TRBJ2-2|NA|TRBV5-1|NA
TGCGCCAGCAGCCCGGTGGAGGGCCACGGGGAGCTGTTTTTT
CASSPVEGHGELFF
>TRBJ2-7|NA|TRBV7-8|NA
TGTGCCAGCAGCACACGGGGATTCTACGAGCAGTACTTC
CASSTRGFYEQYF
>TRBJ1-4|NA|TRBV19|NA
TGTGCCAGTAGTAGTGCGGGGGAAGTCGAAAAACTGTTTTTT
CASSSAGEVEKLFF
>TRBJ2-7|NA|TRBV19|NA
TGTGCCAGTAGTACTCACTTAATAAACTACGAGCAGTACTTC
CASSTHLINYEQYF
>TRBJ1-1|NA|TRBV5-1|TRBD1
TGCGCCAGCAGTTCGGGACAGCCGAACACTGAAGCTTTCTTT
CASSSGQPNTEAFF
>TRBJ1-2|NA|TRBV25-1|NA
TGTGCCAGCAGTGACCAGGGCAGGTGGGGCTACACCTTC
CASSDQGRWGYTF
>TRBJ1-1|few|TRBV2|NA
TGTGCCAGCAGTGAACAGGGTACTGAAGCTTTCTTT
CASSEQGTEAFF